The clone carrying this T cell receptor beta chain appeared many times. The target antigen is unknown. Researchers took RNA transcripts and amplified the TCR beta CDR3 regions from them. HTBI primers were used for first-round RT-PCR of the TCR CDR3. One entry per CDR3 protein, called by TCRdb with MiXCR from the multiplex PCR reads. The sample contains nearly 600,000 distinct CDR3 sequences, approximately 15% of which appear only once. These data belong to a study of T cells in Graves' hyperthyroidism and ophthalmopathy. General study points: A model using 13 V-J features told ophthalmopathy apart from stable hyperthyroidism.

V was pared by 10 bases and J by 1 base, with 13 bases between. The CDR3 is 13 amino acids. The specimen was blood. V usage is TRBV12-3 or TRBV12-4 and J usage is TRBJ1-1; D is possibly TRBD1 (5 bases). The receptor's source is a young woman with Graves' ophthalmopathy. The CDR3 DNA is TGTGCCACCGAAAGGGGATCGAACACTGAAGCTTTCTTT. It is translated as CATERGSNTEAFF.